This T cell receptor beta chain originates from a study of T cell responses to AZD1222 COVID-19 vaccine. Study results and caveats: Reportedly, nearly half of unique spike TCRs recognized epitopes outside B.1.351/B.1.1.7 mutations. Repertoires in all cases were sampled only once the peak T cell response had passed. Donors were largely white British and mainly female; clonal diversity was possibly underestimated. Dominant CD4 TCR responses targeted spike regions 160-218 and 743-854.

This clone was seen once. The antigen is unknown. The CDR3 covers 14 residues. The germline V gene has CDR1 LGHDT and CDR2 YNNKEL (reference sequence). The ends were cut back, 6 bases at V and 4 bases at J, with 15 bases in the middle. Clones were sequenced by immunoSEQ multiplex PCR, and TCRdb holds only the in-frame ones, with some missing. The data contain about 100,000 clones, approximately 90% of them singletons. Sequenced here: peripheral blood, sampled on day 0 of AZD1222 vaccination. The sequence was obtained from an adult in good health. The chain combines TRBV3-1 (or the pseudogene TRBV3-2) with TRBJ1-1, with a tentative D call TRBD1 (6 bases). The CDR3 DNA reads TGTGCCAGCAGTCCTAGCCCCAGGGGCACTGAAGCTTTCTTT. This encodes CASSPSPRGTEAFF.